This T cell receptor (beta chain) emerged from a study of tumor-infiltrating lymphocytes in primary liver carcinoma. Blood RNA came from unsorted whole blood; germline DNA was also extracted. With roughly 540 ng total RNA as template and a constant-region primer, TCR beta cDNA was made. For TCR beta, libraries were produced by three nested multiplex PCR rounds using slightly modified ARM-PCR. One entry per CDR3 protein, called by TCRdb with MiXCR from the multiplex PCR reads. The sample lists about 330,000 distinct CDR3 sequences, roughly 61% seen once, with about 6.3% in the top ten. The source material was peripheral blood. This receptor was taken from a man aged 35-49 years with primary liver carcinoma and hepatitis B virus infection.

The CDR3 is CASSRRLTGAQSDTQYF. The CDR3 nucleotides are TGTGCCAGCAGCCGACGACTAACGGGAGCCCAGTCAGATACGCAGTATTTT. The chain recombines TRBV11-2 with TRBJ2-3; D possibly corresponds to TRBD2 (6 bases). CDR1 is SGHAT, CDR2 FQNNGV, per germline. Trimming removed 5 bases at V and 4 bases at J, with 22 bases between. This CDR3 comprises 17 residues.